This T cell receptor (beta chain) is drawn from a study of cytomegalovirus exposure and HLA in healthy donors (dated by TCRdb to 2015 to 2018). As for the study more broadly: According to an earlier analysis of a few hundred of the donors, some 180 million T cells yielded some 120 million unique TCR beta sequences and about 300 Gb of sequence data. Roughly 5 DR-DQ haplotypes were treated as single units for association and clustering because of strong linkage in the cohort. In a later analysis, previously published TCR beta repertoires from 500 to 750 donors were re-analyzed and high-resolution HLA genotyping was added so that TCR occurrence patterns could be studied. Genome-wide SNP genotypes for about three fifths of the 666 donors were used in a later genetic analysis, which treated that subset as a discovery cohort. On average, about 240,000 unique TCR beta nucleotide sequences were sequenced per donor among 398 genotyped donors of the cohort, with roughly 19% of those sequences being non-productive. The number of typed donors differed by locus: about 629-630 for A, B, C, DRB1 and DQB1; 500 to 550 for DQA1; 606 for DPA1; and roughly 470 for DPB1. Among the 398 genotyped donors, approximately 77% belonged to the genetic ancestry cluster associated with self-reported Caucasian donors. The study aimed to test whether cataloging public T cell receptors could reveal signatures of past pathogen exposure. An earlier analysis of 500 to 650 of the donors applied high-throughput TCR beta sequencing to assess whether each TCR beta V gene segment acted as functional or pseudogenic. In the later analysis, no new phenotypic data were used to find candidate immune exposures; instead, reliance was placed on TCR beta sequences and their occurrence across donors. The study used immunosequencing to profile the T cell repertoires of 600 to 850 subjects and linked those repertoires to cytomegalovirus serostatus. The study combined high-throughput TCR immunosequencing, statistical association of individual TCRs with disease status, and machine learning to predict cytomegalovirus infection status. An early release that covered some 630 HLA-typed donors contained approximately 300 gigabases of sequencing data and about 93 million unique TCR sequences. A separate validation cohort of roughly 120 different subjects was used in addition to the roughly 700-subject first cohort. HLA typing covered class I and class II loci at four-digit resolution. Every discovery cohort repertoire had been produced on one sequencing platform. Alongside the repertoire data, information on donor age, sex, ethnicity and CMV serostatus was compiled. Broad study findings and their caveats: Only TCR beta chains were sequenced in this cohort, and the absence of alpha or paired-chain data limited detectable features. Most TCR sequences were observed very rarely across donors, whereas some public TCRs were present in many individuals. A few of the identified cytomegalovirus-associated TCR beta chains were confirmed in vitro to be specific for cytomegalovirus antigens. An earlier analysis of several hundred of the donors showed that most TCR beta V segments appeared in productive rearrangements either about 87% or about 30% of the time, which broadly matched IMGT annotations. In a later analysis, 15,000 to 20,000 TCR beta sequences were associated with specific HLA alleles at a false discovery rate of 0.05. Roughly uniform sequencing depth across donors was assumed in presence/absence analyses, although this assumption may not hold. It was suggested by the authors that the approach could potentially be generalized to other disease states and immunological phenotypes. V-gene and J-gene trimming of TCR beta chains was associated with a missense DCLRE1C variant in a later genetic analysis, and the association was replicated in an independent cohort. Because some donors lacked HLA typing at each locus, the association tests relied only on the typed subset. The earlier analysis of nearly 600 of the donors excluded 15 to 20 rarely observed V segments, including chromosome 9 orphons, because counts were too low. In a later analysis, most CMV-associated TCR beta chains were found to appear HLA-restricted, with HLA associations seemingly driven largely by CMV exposure. Immune exposure information for the cohort was limited to CMV serostatus. A total of 164 TCR beta chains were listed by the study as associated with cytomegalovirus. Several of the top co-occurrence clusters appeared to be linked to parvovirus B19, influenza, CMV and Epstein-Barr virus, according to a later analysis. In a later analysis, HLA-associated TCR beta chains showed more clonal expansion and lower generation probabilities than non-associated chains that were equally common. According to a later genetic analysis, donors in an Asian-associated ancestry cluster had fewer N-insertions in productive TCRs than the roughly 670-donor mean. A further reported finding was that TCR beta sequences accurately predicted the HLA-A and HLA-B alleles for most subjects in the first cohort. A cluster of highly shared sequence variants was judged likely to represent a technical artifact of the sequencing pipeline. Linkage disequilibrium might explain the correlated functional status among segregating V segments, but an unknown experimental factor could not be excluded. In a later analysis, TCR association rates were found to vary across HLA loci, with the most associated TCRs seen for DRB1 alleles and the fewest for HLA-C alleles. When HLA alleles, especially DR and DQ, strongly co-occurred, attributing TCR associations to individual alleles was difficult. Cytomegalovirus status was reported to be diagnosed by the classifier with high specificity and sensitivity in both the original and validation cohorts.

The cohort consisted of hundreds of healthy bone marrow donors. At the time of sampling, all cohort members were nominally healthy, though unrecorded immune exposures were likely present. The donor was CMV seronegative and was included in the group of a few hundred seronegative cohort members. A peripheral blood sample was provided by each donor, and peripheral blood mononuclear cells were used for TCR beta sequencing. The Qiagen DNeasy Blood Extraction Kit was used to extract genomic DNA from the blood cell samples. Details on this clone: What antigen it recognizes has not been identified. No much larger clonotype is one base removed from it; base qualities were not supplied.

Library creation used the immunoSEQ multiplex PCR assay. For the multiplex PCR, a mixture combining 60 forward primers for TCR Vbeta segments and 13 reverse primers for TCR Jbeta segments was used. The CDR3 region of rearranged TCR beta genes was amplified from genomic DNA with a multiplex PCR assay. On the Illumina HiSeq System, the amplified TCR beta libraries were sequenced as 87-base-pair reads. As for the original processing: Across the 670 or so repertoires, a later analysis counted about 81 million unique TCR beta chains, approximately 12 million of which were shared by at least two donors. Raw reads were error-corrected and collapsed into unique sequences with a nearest-neighbor algorithm that merged closely related sequences to remove PCR and sequencing errors. V, D and J gene segments were assigned by aligning CDR3 sequences to IMGT reference sequences. Each retained sequence needed at least a six-nucleotide match to both a V gene segment and a J gene segment. Rearrangements were classified as productive when the CDR3 lacked stop codons and remained in frame with V and J, and all other rearrangements were classified as non-productive. Following IMGT convention, CDR3 was defined as the stretch from the second conserved V-encoded cysteine up to the conserved J-encoded phenylalanine. In an earlier analysis of more than 550 of the donors, sequences lacking an unambiguous match to a single V gene segment were excluded. In an earlier analysis of a few hundred of the donors, V segments were called functional above 56.7% productive rearrangements and were called segregating when the between-donor standard deviation exceeded 5%. To diagnose cytomegalovirus status from the catalog of TCR beta chain sequences, a statistical classification framework was built. In a later analysis, V and J genes were assigned by comparing TCR nucleotide sequences against IMGT/GENE-DB human TR gene sequences. In a later analysis, CDR3 sequences and most-parsimonious VDJ recombination scenarios were assigned using the TCRdist pipeline. In a later analysis, every TCR beta chain was defined by the combination of its CDR3 amino acid sequence and its V-gene family, and reads without a unique V-gene family were dropped. To address suspected cross-contamination and a sequencing artifact, a later analysis removed a few hundred highly shared, low-generation-probability nucleotide sequences. In a later analysis, a clonal expansion index was calculated for each public chain from normalized within-repertoire ranks of inferred template counts. In a later analysis, generation probabilities were computed with a VDJ recombination model fitted to out-of-frame rearrangements, and the resulting probabilities were checked against IGoR. In a later analysis, hypergeometric tests were used to score TCR-TCR, TCR-HLA and TCR-CMV co-occurrence, with a repertoire-size bias correction applied to TCR pairs. False discovery rates were estimated in a later analysis by permuting HLA or CMV assignments 20 times. In a later analysis, co-occurring TCRs were grouped with DBSCAN, and TCRdist sequence similarity was added when clustering was performed within HLA-allele-positive subsets. Co-occurrence clustering excluded repertoires with fewer than 30,000 or more than 120,000 public chains, plus five with anomalous nucleotide sharing. The clones in this table, taken by TCRdb from immuneACCESS, are in-frame only. Not every clone is retained; where verified, under half of the shortfall comes from an unresolved V gene, and the cause of the rest is unknown. For V, J and clone size, that table is used; D and trimming come from the DNA. This sample is represented by 140,000 to 150,000 clones; 72% of them were singletons. The leading ten clones occupy approximately 2% of the sample.

The clonotype originates from a man aged 40-49 years in good health and CMV-seronegative. The sequenced sample was PBMCs.

CDR3 loop: CASSVRQGSETQYF. The base sequence is TGTGCCAGCAGCGTTCGACAGGGTTCCGAGACCCAGTACTTC. The sequence links TRBV9 to TRBJ2-5, with 7 central nucleotides matching TRBD1. The germline V gene specifies SGDLS as CDR1 and YYNGEE as CDR2. The junction shows trimming of 2 bases on V and 5 bases on J, and the gene matches do not reach 6 bases of it. The CDR3, from cysteine to phenylalanine, totals 14 residues. Only CDR3 DNA is held: 42 bases, read in frame from base 1.